These 16 T cell receptor beta chains were sequenced from one sample in a study of molecular identifiers for immune sequencing clone quantification. MiXCR, run by TCRdb on the PCR reads, gives a single entry per CDR3 protein. The table lists 600,000 to 650,000 distinct CDR3 sequences, 20% of them singletons. The sample was naive CD8+ T cells from blood, with Jurkat cell RNA spiked in. This sample's subset: FACS-sorted CD8+CD4-CCR7+CD45RA+ naive T cells. The receptors come from a human donor in good health. Some libraries in this study had Jurkat cell RNA spiked in.

J is TRBJ2-1 and V is TRBV5-1, with TRBD1 matching over 12 bases. V dropped 3 bases and J dropped 9; count of bases not matched to a gene: 7. The CDR3 loop spans 15 amino acids. Germline V CDR1 and CDR2: SGHRS, YFSETQ. The CDR3 reads CASSSGTGGGIEQFF. As DNA, the CDR3 is TGCGCCAGCAGCTCCGGGACAGGGGGCGGGATTGAGCAGTTCTTC.

This clonotype occurred a few times. The chain couples TRBV5-1 to TRBJ2-1; possible D gene TRBD2, 5 bases. The V gene's germline CDR1 is SGHRS and CDR2 YFSETQ. V was trimmed by 0 bases and J by 2 bases, leaving 12 bases between them. This CDR3 comprises 16 residues. The CDR3 sequence is CASSLVWETAYNEQFF. The CDR3 DNA reads as TGCGCCAGCAGCTTGGTTTGGGAGACGGCCTACAATGAGCAGTTCTTC.

The chain links TRBV11-2 to TRBJ1-4; TRBD1 matches at 7 bases. The germline V gene has CDR1 SGHAT and CDR2 FQNNGV. The CDR3 is 17 amino acids. Trimming cost V 1 base and J 13 bases; bases outside gene matches: 18. The DNA for the CDR3 is TGTGCCAGCAGCTTAGGTAGGGGGACAGCCCAGCCAACTGGACTGTTTTTT. Encoded protein: CASSLGRGTAQPTGLFF.

The chain is built from TRBV6-6 and TRBJ2-1; no definite D call. V lost 6 bases, J lost 5 bases, and 2 bases lay in between. Looked up from germline, CDR1 is MNHNY and CDR2 is SVGAGI (reference sequence). The CDR3 has 10 residues. CDR3 in amino acids: CASRNNEQFF. In nucleotides, the CDR3 is TGTGCCAGCAGGAACAATGAGCAGTTCTTC.

This rearrangement joins TRBV19 to TRBJ2-7, with D perhaps TRBD1 (5 bases). V lost 3 bases to trimming and J lost 5 bases, with 11 bases between them. Looked up from germline, CDR1 is LNHDA and CDR2 is SQIVND (reference sequence). There are 13 residues in the CDR3. For the CDR3, the DNA is TGTGCCAGTAGTATCTCAGGGATGCACGAGCAGTACTTC. Protein product: CASSISGMHEQYF.

This clonotype was found many times. The chain uses TRBV28 and TRBJ1-1, with D tentatively TRBD1 (5 bases). CDR1 MDHEN and CDR2 SYDVKM come from the germline V gene. Trimming took 6 bases from V and 1 from J, leaving 9 bases between them. The CDR3 totals 13 residues. CDR3 protein: CASRQTGNTEAFF. The CDR3 DNA sequence: TGTGCCAGCAGACAAACAGGGAACACTGAAGCTTTCTTT.

This clonotype was observed at least ten times. This chain uses TRBV4-1 with TRBJ2-5, with TRBD1 matching over 7 bases. The CDR3 contains 15 residues. Germline CDR1 and CDR2: MGHRA and YSYEKL. With V trimmed by 4 bases and J by 2 bases, 7 bases remained unmatched. Written as DNA, the CDR3 is TGCGCCAGCAGCCGCTTAACAGGGGAGCAAGAGACCCAGTACTTC. Amino acid sequence: CASSRLTGEQETQYF.

A word on this clonotype: This may arise from a read error, as a much more abundant clone is one base away. CDR3 loop: CASSAPGVDTQYF. The CDR3 DNA reads as TGTGCCAGCAGCGCGCCGGGGGTAGATACGCAGTATTTT. V is TRBV28 and J is TRBJ2-3, with D possibly TRBD2 on 6 matching bases. Trimming shortened V by 6 bases and J by 5 bases, and 12 bases separated the two germline ends. The germline CDR1 and CDR2 sequences are MDHEN and SYDVKM. The CDR3 totals 13 residues. The variable domain in full, with the rest retrieved from reference TRBV28 and TRBJ2-3, is DVKVTQSSRYLVKRTGEKVFLECVQDMDHENMFWYRQDPGLGLRLIYFSYDVKMKEKGDIPEGYSVSREKKERFSLILESASTNQTSMYLCASSAPGVDTQYFGPGTRLTVL.

This clonotype appeared many times. The chain carries TRBV6-5 and TRBJ1-1; the D gene is possibly TRBD1 (5 bases). The V end lost 0 bases, the J end lost 1 base, and 9 bases lay between the germline ends. The germline gives CDR1 MNHEY, CDR2 SVGAGI. This CDR3 has 15 residues. CDR3 sequence (DNA): TGTGCCAGCAGTTACTCTTCAGGGTCGAACACTGAAGCTTTCTTT. Its protein product is CASSYSSGSNTEAFF.

This rearrangement joins TRBV4-3 to TRBJ2-6; maybe TRBD1 (6 bases). This CDR3 spans 18 amino acids. Trimming removed 0 bases from V and 0 bases from J, with 12 bases in between. The V gene's germline CDR1 is LGHNA and CDR2 YSLEER. The CDR3 bases are TGCGCCAGCAGCCAAGATAACAGGGCATACTCTGGGGCCAACGTCCTGACTTTC. It yields the protein CASSQDNRAYSGANVLTF.

This clonotype was seen only once. The chain couples TRBV20-1 to TRBJ1-2; TRBD1 might be the D (5 bases). The CDR3 is 18 amino acids. The ends were cut back, 0 bases at V and 0 bases at J, with 20 bases in the middle. CDR1 DFQATT and CDR2 SNEGSKA come from the germline V gene (reference sequence). CDR3 DNA: TGCAGTGCTAGAGACCCCTTTTCCGCCGACAGAACTAACTATGGCTACACCTTC. Translating gives CSARDPFSADRTNYGYTF.

With regard to this clonotype: A much larger clonotype is one base distant, so this may be a read error. V usage is TRBV7-9 and J usage is TRBJ2-1, with 9 bases that match TRBD1. The CDR3 length is 15 residues. CDR1 and CDR2 from the germline V gene are SEHNR and FQNEAQ (reference sequence). CDR3 nucleotide sequence: TGTGCCAGCAGCCCGACAGGGGGTGCAGACAATAAGCAGTTCTTC. It codes for CASSPTGGADNKQFF.

The V gene is TRBV10-2, the J gene TRBJ1-6; D remains unclear. Per the germline V gene, CDR1 is WSHSY and CDR2 is SAAADI. This CDR3 is built from 15 residues. V gave up 1 base and J gave up 8 bases, with 12 bases separating them. Here the CDR3 DNA reads TGCGCCAGCAGTGAGTTCGGTCCTAGGGATTCACCCCTCCACTTT. It encodes CASSEFGPRDSPLHF.

This clonotype was detected only a few times. The rearrangement uses TRBV20-1 and TRBJ1-2; D ambiguous. The CDR3 length is 17 residues. Germline-derived CDR1 and CDR2 are DFQATT and SNEGSKA (reference sequence). V lost 5 bases and J lost 0, with 22 bases in between. Written as DNA, the CDR3 is TGCAGTGCTGGGCCCCTGGAGCCAGAGAAAGCTAACTATGGCTACACCTTC. Protein product: CSAGPLEPEKANYGYTF.

This rearrangement joins TRBV6-2 or TRBV6-3 to TRBJ2-7; 7 bases are a match to TRBD1. V shed 3 bases, J shed 7 bases, and the junction held 24 bases outside the gene matches. Germline loops: CDR1 MNHEY, CDR2 SVGEGT. This CDR3 comprises 19 residues. CDR3 nucleotides: TGTGCCAGCAGTTATAACCCCGGACAGGCCCAAGTTTGGAACGGAGAGCAGTACTTC. Translated, it gives CASSYNPGQAQVWNGEQYF.

V is TRBV4-3 and J is TRBJ2-7, with a weak D call TRBD1 (6 bases). CDR1 is LGHNA and CDR2 is YSLEER in the germline V gene. V was clipped by 3 bases and J by 0 bases, with 12 bases between them. The CDR3 consists of 15 residues. CDR3 sequence (DNA): TGCGCCAGCAGCCAGTACAGGGCCAGCTCCTACGAGCAGTACTTC. Translated, it gives CASSQYRASSYEQYF.